One and the same sample provided the 22 T cell receptor beta chains below, sequenced in a study of shared clonotypes between healthy human individuals. CD8 cells regarded as naive lacked CD45RO, were positively chosen for CCR7, and omitted terminally differentiated effector memory CD45RA+ cells. Sequencing was performed with immunoSEQ multiplex PCR; in TCRdb, only in-frame clones are kept and a portion is missing. Among more than 600,000 clones listed, 92% were seen once. Material: naive CD8+ T cells sorted from blood. The receptors were sampled from a man aged 30 to 45 in good health.

The rearrangement uses TRBV7-6 and TRBJ1-5; weak D call: TRBD1 (6 bases). Per germline, CDR1 SGHVS and CDR2 FNYEAQ. The germline V and J ends were trimmed by 5 bases and 6 bases, with 17 bases remaining between them. The length of the CDR3 is 15 residues. The CDR3 region is CASSPEGGASQPQHF. The CDR3, as DNA: TGTGCCAGCAGCCCTGAAGGGGGGGCCAGTCAGCCCCAGCATTTT.

The chain uses TRBV4-1 and TRBJ2-7; D gene ambiguous. V gave up 0 bases and J gave up 10 bases, with 10 bases separating them. This CDR3 is 12 amino acids long. The germline CDR1 and CDR2 sequences are MGHRA and YSYEKL. The DNA of the CDR3 is TGCGCCAGCAGCCAAGATAACGGCAACCAGTACTTC. It encodes CASSQDNGNQYF.

This rearrangement joins TRBV5-6 to TRBJ2-7; 13 bases map to TRBD2. The V gene end was trimmed by 3 bases and the J gene end by 4 bases; junction bases not matched to a gene: 4. This CDR3 spans 15 amino acids. Looked up from germline, CDR1 is SGHDT and CDR2 is YYEEEE. CDR3 bases: TGTGCCAGCAGCTCACTAGCGGGAGGGAAGTACGAGCAGTACTTC. Amino acids: CASSSLAGGKYEQYF.

This chain uses TRBV27 with TRBJ2-1; the match to TRBD2 covers 7 bases. V lost 5 bases to trimming and J lost 4 bases; unmatched junction nucleotides: 5. The CDR3 is 14 amino acids. Germline CDR1 MNHEY, CDR2 SMNVEV (reference sequence). The CDR3 sequence: CASSIKRGYNEQFF. CDR3 DNA: TGTGCCAGCAGTATCAAGCGGGGTTACAATGAGCAGTTCTTC.

This chain joins TRBV9 and TRBJ1-2; TRBD1 aligns across 7 bases. V shed 2 bases and J 4 bases; nucleotides not matched to a gene: 5. There are 14 residues in the CDR3. CDR1 and CDR2 from the germline V gene are SGDLS and YYNGEE. The CDR3 DNA reads TGTGCCAGCAGCGTCGAGGGGGCGGTCTATGGCTACACCTTC. Translation: CASSVEGAVYGYTF.

This clone was recorded once. The rearrangement links TRBV7-2 to TRBJ2-2, with D possibly TRBD1 on 5 matching bases. Germline V CDR1 and CDR2: SGHTA, FQGNSA. CDR3 size: 15 residues. Trimming stripped 7 bases from V and 6 bases from J, with 18 bases between. The CDR3 coding sequence is TGTGCCAGCACTTTTGGGCAGGGATTTCCCGGGGAGCTGTTTTTT. Protein: CASTFGQGFPGELFF.

V and J are TRBV27 and TRBJ2-3; 10 bases are a match to TRBD2. The CDR3 is 16 residues long. Germline V CDR1 and CDR2: MNHEY, SMNVEV (reference sequence). V lost 5 bases to trimming and J lost 5 bases; unmatched junction nucleotides: 10. The CDR3 DNA follows: TGTGCCAGCAGTCTCCTAGCGGGAGAATTTGTAGATACGCAGTATTTT. As protein: CASSLLAGEFVDTQYF.

This clone was picked up one time. The chain carries TRBV12-5 and TRBJ1-2; TRBD1 aligns across 8 bases. The V gene's germline CDR1 is LGHNT and CDR2 FRNRAP. The junction had 11 bases not matched to a gene; V was cut back by 4 bases and J by 4 bases. The CDR3 has 16 amino acids. This CDR3 is CASGSNPRGQGYGYTF. DNA for the CDR3: TGTGCTAGTGGTTCCAATCCCAGGGGGCAAGGCTATGGCTACACCTTC.

V gene TRBV27 combines with J gene TRBJ1-1, with 7 bases identical to TRBD1. The trim removed 4 bases at V and 14 bases at J, leaving 13 bases unmatched. The CDR3 length is 13 residues. CDR1 is MNHEY, CDR2 SMNVEV, per germline (reference sequence). CDR3 bases: TGTGCCAGCAGTTCAGACAGGGAGGTAGCGGCGTTCTTT. As protein: CASSSDREVAAFF.

V usage is TRBV9 and J usage is TRBJ1-2, with a tentative D call TRBD1 (5 bases). Germline V gene data show CDR1 as SGDLS and CDR2 as YYNGEE. Trimming removed 6 bases from V and 5 bases from J, with 11 bases in between. The CDR3 runs to 12 residues. In DNA form, the CDR3 reads TGTGCCAGCACCGGCCGGGGGTATGGCTACACCTTC. Its protein product is CASTGRGYGYTF.

CDR3: CASSQAGVGYNEQFF. For the CDR3, the DNA is TGTGCCAGCAGCCAAGCGGGAGTGGGGTACAATGAGCAGTTCTTC. This chain joins TRBV9 and TRBJ2-1; 8 positions match TRBD2. The germline V gene has CDR1 SGDLS and CDR2 YYNGEE. There are 15 residues in the CDR3. The V gene end was trimmed by 4 bases and the J gene end by 4 bases; junction bases not matched to a gene: 7.

This clone was detected only a few times. This rearrangement joins TRBV27 to TRBJ1-1; TRBD1 matches at 9 bases. In germline, CDR1 is MNHEY, CDR2 SMNVEV (reference sequence). J was trimmed by 6 bases and V by 3 bases; bases with no gene match: 5. The CDR3 extends over 14 amino acids. The CDR3 loop is CASSFGGTGSEAFF. The DNA for the CDR3 is TGTGCCAGCAGTTTCGGCGGGACAGGGTCTGAAGCTTTCTTT.

A remark on this clone: Other DNA sequences within the sample encode an identical CDR3. The chain joins TRBV7-2 to TRBJ2-1; unclear D gene. The CDR3 sequence is 10 residues long. CDR1 SGHTA and CDR2 FQGNSA come from the germline V gene. Trimming took 6 bases from V and 6 from J, leaving 3 bases between them. CDR3 in DNA: TGTGCCAGCAGGTCCAATGAGCAGTTCTTC. This codes for CASRSNEQFF.

The V call is TRBV2, the J call TRBJ1-5, with 7 bases lining up with TRBD1. Germline trimming cut 5 bases from V and 0 bases from J; bases unmatched to any gene: 4. Germline lookup yields CDR1 SNHLY and CDR2 FYNNEI. The CDR3 runs 15 residues. The CDR3 DNA is TGTGCCAGCAGTCAGGGGGAGGATAGCAATCAGCCCCAGCATTTT. Amino acid sequence: CASSQGEDSNQPQHF.

This clone has just a few counts. The CDR3 bases are TGTGCCAGCAGCTTTAGGGCGGGAGTCGGCACCGGGGAGCTGTTTTTT. It translates to CASSFRAGVGTGELFF. The chain has TRBV5-4 and TRBJ2-2, with 7 bases fitting TRBD2. The germline V gene has CDR1 SGHNT and CDR2 YYREEE (reference sequence). The V segment lost 2 bases and the J segment 4 bases; nucleotides outside the gene matches: 8. The CDR3 length is 16 residues.

The chain combines TRBV2 with TRBJ1-1; 7 bases are shared with TRBD1. Trimming cost V 8 bases and J 6 bases; bases outside gene matches: 9. This CDR3 has 13 residues. CDR1 is SNHLY and CDR2 is FYNNEI in the germline V gene. The CDR3, as DNA: TGTGCCAGCCGGGACAGCGGTTTACCTGAAGCTTTCTTT. It is translated as CASRDSGLPEAFF.

The chain is built from TRBV7-9 and TRBJ2-5; 8 nucleotides line up with TRBD1. This CDR3 region has 16 residues. Looked up from germline, CDR1 is SEHNR and CDR2 is FQNEAQ (reference sequence). The V and J ends lost 2 bases and 4 bases, in that order; junction bases with no gene match: 9. The CDR3 sequence: CASSLFPLTGAETQYF. The CDR3 DNA follows: TGTGCCAGCAGCTTATTCCCCCTGACAGGGGCAGAGACCCAGTACTTC.

V and J are TRBV9 and TRBJ2-1; 9 bases map to TRBD2. Germline V lookup: CDR1 SGDLS, CDR2 YYNGEE. This CDR3 has 15 amino acids. The V segment lost 2 bases and the J segment 6 bases; nucleotides outside the gene matches: 6. The CDR3 loop reads CASSVSGRTVNEQFF. CDR3 DNA sequence: TGTGCCAGCAGCGTTAGCGGGAGAACGGTCAATGAGCAGTTCTTC.

The chain recombines TRBV5-6 with TRBJ2-7; unclear D gene. V shed 0 bases and J shed 5 bases, with 6 bases lying between them. Germline V gene sequence: CDR1 SGHDT, CDR2 YYEEEE. The CDR3 extends over 12 amino acids. The CDR3 reads CASSLGSHEQYF. The CDR3 nucleotides read TGTGCCAGCAGCTTGGGGTCCCACGAGCAGTACTTC.

The chain recombines TRBV7-2 with TRBJ1-5, with D possibly matching TRBD1 (5 bases). The CDR3 loop spans 15 amino acids. Germline-derived CDR1 and CDR2 are SGHTA and FQGNSA. V gave up 5 bases and J gave up 3 bases, with 14 bases separating them. The CDR3 region is CASSLNQGNNQPQHF. In DNA, the CDR3 is TGTGCCAGCAGCCTGAACCAGGGTAACAATCAGCCCCAGCATTTT.

DNA for the CDR3: TGCGCCAGCAGCAGGCTACCCGGGACAGACTTCTACAATGAGCAGTTCTTC. Translating gives CASSRLPGTDFYNEQFF. This rearrangement joins TRBV4-1 to TRBJ2-1; the match to TRBD1 covers 7 bases. The germline gives CDR1 MGHRA, CDR2 YSYEKL. Trimming took 5 bases from V and 3 from J; bases not matched to a gene: 13. CDR3 length: 17 amino acids.

This clone came up a few times. Other DNA sequences in this sample translate to the same CDR3. The chain is built from TRBV6-5 and TRBJ2-7, with D perhaps TRBD1 (6 bases). CDR1 is MNHEY and CDR2 is SVGAGI in the germline V gene. The ends were cut back, 2 bases at V and 2 bases at J, with 7 bases in the middle. This CDR3 has 13 residues. The CDR3 spells CASSYGTTYEQYF. The CDR3 nucleotides are TGTGCCAGCAGTTACGGGACAACCTACGAGCAGTACTTC.